This is a list of T cell receptor beta chains from one sample in a study of blood T cell repertoires in COVID-19. The table came from immunoSEQ multiplex PCR; TCRdb's copy has only in-frame clones and leaves some out. The sample lists about 220,000 clones, roughly 80% seen once, with 7.2% in the top ten. Sequenced material: peripheral blood. These receptors were collected from a woman aged 70-85 years with acute or convalescent COVID-19. Both conserved end residues are part of each CDR3. A clone size is listed for some rows: how often the clone was seen (once, few, many), or a class if it is expanded.

cdr3_length,v_call,clone_size,j_call,cdr3_aa
13,TRBV6-5,-,TRBJ1-2,CASRGATYYGYTF
15,TRBV10-3,once,TRBJ2-5,CATPPLGEGQETQYF
13,TRBV7-9,few,TRBJ1-1,CASSRSSRTEAFF
16,TRBV4-2,once,TRBJ1-1,CASSQDYRGWSTEAFF
14,TRBV3-1/TRBV3-2,-,TRBJ1-5,CASSRQGSNQPQHF
14,TRBV10-1,-,TRBJ2-3,CASSQGASTDTQYF
11,TRBV5-8,many,TRBJ2-7,CASSLQSEQYF
16,TRBV4-1,once,TRBJ1-5,CASSRGTGDSNQPQHF
24,TRBV3-1/TRBV3-2,few,TRBJ2-2,CASSQGGTSGGYLSTFPNTGELFF
15,TRBV19,-,TRBJ2-7,CASSSPGQGSYEQYF
14,TRBV18,-,TRBJ2-3,CASSPARSTDTQYF
15,TRBV6-5,-,TRBJ1-4,CASSYRQGASEKLFF
15,TRBV2,-,TRBJ2-5,CASSVYSNRGGTQYF
17,TRBV7-2,-,TRBJ2-3,CASSRTKDAYGTDTQYF
12,TRBV18,once,TRBJ2-1,CASSWTGNEQFF
14,TRBV5-4,-,TRBJ2-3,CASSPTSEMDTQYF
14,TRBV10-1,-,TRBJ2-2,CASSEVWNTGELFF
14,TRBV11-2,-,TRBJ1-4,CASRAGLPIEKLFF
14,TRBV18,-,TRBJ2-5,CASSPGPSSETQYF